This TCR beta chain was identified in a study of T cells expressing NK-cell markers. About the study: Beta-chain profiling covered CD3+CD56+NKG2C+, CD3+CD56+NKG2C- and CD3+CD56-NKG2C+ sorted subsets.

Generation of TCR beta cDNA was performed by 5'RACE template switching incorporating UMIs. TCRdb reanalyzed the 5' RACE reads and collapses them to one entry per CDR3 protein, without DNA. The sample shows a few hundred thousand distinct CDR3 sequences, and about 0.4% sits with its ten largest clones. General observations from the study: Of the CD8+ T cell pool in 6 or 7 donors, about 1.0-7.0% was accounted for by dominant NKG2C+ clonotypes.

As regards this clonotype: What it binds is unknown.

Per the germline V gene, CDR1 is LGHNA and CDR2 is YNFKEQ. The CDR3 consists of 12 residues. The rearrangement uses TRBV4-2 and TRBJ1-2; TCRdb reports TRBD1, a call that lacks DNA to check it against. Sample: blood T cells: a sorted CD56 or NKG2C T cell subset, CD4+ or CD8+ T cells, or bulk PBMC T cells (not recorded which). The receptor comes from a man between 18 and 29 years old in good health. CDR3 amino acids: CASSQGQGGGHF.